This section outlines one T cell receptor (beta chain) sequence together with its context. What it binds is unknown. The V and J ends lost 7 bases and 0 bases respectively, with 16 bases between them. The germline gives CDR1 SQVTM, CDR2 ANQGSEA. The CDR3 is made up of 15 amino acids. The entry originates in a study of beta chain features in type 1 diabetes. Findings of the study overall: Shorter TCRB CDR3s, moderately but significantly so, were found in Type 1 diabetes patients in all four CD4+ subsets.

Reverse transcribing all isolated RNA meant expressed TCRB transcripts were sequenced. Sequencing was performed with immunoSEQ multiplex PCR; in TCRdb, only in-frame clones are kept and a portion is missing. This sample carries around 150,000 clones, 9% to 12% of them seen once, and the ten largest clones take around 0.48%. The genes are TRBV29-1 and TRBJ2-1; perhaps TRBD2 as D (5 bases). The sample was central memory CD4+ T cells from blood. This clonotype was obtained from a man aged 30 to 39 with type 1 diabetes. The CDR3 coding sequence is TGCAGCGGCCTAGAGGGTCCTTACTCCTACAATGAGCAGTTCTTC. It specifies CSGLEGPYSYNEQFF.